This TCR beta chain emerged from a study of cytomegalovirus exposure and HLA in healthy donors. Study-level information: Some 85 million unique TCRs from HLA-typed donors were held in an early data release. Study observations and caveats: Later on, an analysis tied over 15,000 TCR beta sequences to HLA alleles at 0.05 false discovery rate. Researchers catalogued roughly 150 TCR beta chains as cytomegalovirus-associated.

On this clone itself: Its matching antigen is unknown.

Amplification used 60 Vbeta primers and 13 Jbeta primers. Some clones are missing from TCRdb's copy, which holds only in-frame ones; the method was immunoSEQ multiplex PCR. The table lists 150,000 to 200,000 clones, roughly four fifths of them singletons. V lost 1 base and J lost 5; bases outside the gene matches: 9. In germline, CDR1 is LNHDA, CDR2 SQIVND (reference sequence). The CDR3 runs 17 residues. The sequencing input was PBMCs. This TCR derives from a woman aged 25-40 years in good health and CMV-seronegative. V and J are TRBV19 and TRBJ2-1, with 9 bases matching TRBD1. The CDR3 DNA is TGTGCCAGTAGTATAGGTGCGGGACAGGGTGGTCACAATGAGCAGTTCTTC. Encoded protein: CASSIGAGQGGHNEQFF.